Included here is one T cell receptor beta chain sequence, with context. Antigen specificity is unknown. Fresh peripheral blood, approximately 10 ml, yielded the PBMCs. The sample belongs to a study of T cells in Graves' hyperthyroidism and ophthalmopathy. Findings and limits, study-wide: Appearing also in blood were most of the thyroid clonotypes expanded above 0.001.

From RNA transcripts, TCR beta CDR3 regions were amplified. RT-PCR in the first round (using the HTBI primer set) targeted the TCR CDR3. TCRdb processed the multiplex PCR reads anew with MiXCR; each CDR3 protein has one entry. This sample has about 510,000 distinct CDR3 sequences; around 15% occur once, and the top ten carry 11% to 15%. The receptor was derived from a woman in her thirties or forties with Graves' hyperthyroidism. The sequencing input was blood.

CDR3 region: CASSLTLTQYF. The CDR3, as DNA: TGTGCCAGCAGTTTAACATTGACCCAGTACTTC. This chain uses TRBV12-3 or TRBV12-4 with TRBJ2-5; D ambiguous. The ends were cut back, 2 bases at V and 7 bases at J, with 5 bases in the middle. The CDR3 runs to 11 residues.